This T cell receptor (beta chain) appears in the sequencing data of a study of blood T cell repertoires in COVID-19. Overall study: Researchers got acute and convalescent COVID-19 samples from the United States, Italy and Spain. In each case, the material was cDNA or gDNA derived from T cells, B-cell-depleted T cells, or PBMCs.

Germline V gene lookup returns CDR1 MNHEY and CDR2 SMNVEV (reference sequence). The V end was cut by 5 bases, the J end by 3 bases, with 10 bases between. The CDR3 is 13 residues long. Per the study methods: How many nucleated cells were present was estimated from reference gene primer amplification. Method: immunoSEQ multiplex PCR; TCRdb's copy keeps in-frame clones and lacks some. The DNA was the basis for D and trimming; V, J and clone size are from that table. The sample includes approximately 76,000 clones, approximately 88% of them seen just once. This clonotype was sampled from a young man with acute or convalescent COVID-19. Material: peripheral blood. V gene TRBV27 combines with J gene TRBJ1-1; no clear D gene. CDR3 loop: CASSDGVDTEAFF. The CDR3, as DNA: TGTGCCAGCAGTGACGGAGTGGACACTGAAGCTTTCTTT.